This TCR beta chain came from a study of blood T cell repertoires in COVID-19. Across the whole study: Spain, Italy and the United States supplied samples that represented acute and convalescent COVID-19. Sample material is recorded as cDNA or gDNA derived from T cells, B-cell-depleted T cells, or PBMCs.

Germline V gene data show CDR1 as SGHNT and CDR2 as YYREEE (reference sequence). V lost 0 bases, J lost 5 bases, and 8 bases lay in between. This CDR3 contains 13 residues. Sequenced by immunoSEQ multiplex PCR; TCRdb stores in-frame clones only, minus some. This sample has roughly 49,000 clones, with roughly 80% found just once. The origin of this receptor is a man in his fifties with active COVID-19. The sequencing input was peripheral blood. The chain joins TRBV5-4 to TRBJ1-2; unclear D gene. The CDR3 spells CASSLGDGYGYTF. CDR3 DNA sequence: TGTGCCAGCAGCTTGGGAGACGGGTATGGCTACACCTTC. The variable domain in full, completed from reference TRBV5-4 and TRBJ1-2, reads ETGVTQSPTHLIKTRGQQVTLRCSSQSGHNTVSWYQQALGQGPQFIFQYYREEENGRGNFPPRFSGLQFPNYSSELNVNALELDDSALYLCASSLGDGYGYTFGSGTRLTVV.